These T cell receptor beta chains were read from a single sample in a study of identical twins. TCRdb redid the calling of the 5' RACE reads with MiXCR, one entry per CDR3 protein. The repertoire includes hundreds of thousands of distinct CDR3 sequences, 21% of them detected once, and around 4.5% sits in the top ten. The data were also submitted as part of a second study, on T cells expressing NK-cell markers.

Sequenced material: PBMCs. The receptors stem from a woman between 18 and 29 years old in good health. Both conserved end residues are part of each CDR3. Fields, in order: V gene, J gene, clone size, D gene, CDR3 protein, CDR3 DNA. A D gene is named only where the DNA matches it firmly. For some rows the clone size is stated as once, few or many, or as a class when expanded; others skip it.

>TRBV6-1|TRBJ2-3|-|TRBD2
CASSPAGAITDTQYF
TGTGCCAGCAGCCCAGCGGGGGCGATCACAGATACGCAGTATTTT
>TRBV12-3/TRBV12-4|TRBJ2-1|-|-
CASSLAPRGQFF
TGTGCCAGCAGTTTAGCGCCTCGCGGGCAGTTCTTC
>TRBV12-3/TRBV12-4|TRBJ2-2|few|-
CACGAENTGELFF
TGTGCCTGCGGGGCAGAAAACACCGGGGAGCTGTTTTTT
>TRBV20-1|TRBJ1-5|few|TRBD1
CSAQTGTGTGQPQHF
TGCAGTGCTCAGACCGGGACAGGGACAGGTCAGCCCCAGCATTTT
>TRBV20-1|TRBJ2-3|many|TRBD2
CSARVVGGSGGAGLQYF
TGCAGTGCTAGAGTTGTGGGGGGTAGCGGGGGGGCCGGCCTTCAGTATTTT
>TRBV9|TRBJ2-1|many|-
CASSVDGSYNEQFF
TGTGCCAGCAGCGTAGACGGTTCCTACAATGAGCAGTTCTTC
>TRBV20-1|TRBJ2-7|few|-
CSASGGFGSYEQYF
TGCAGTGCTAGTGGTGGGTTCGGCTCCTACGAGCAGTACTTC
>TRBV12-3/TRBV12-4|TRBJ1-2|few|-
CASSLQGVNYGYTF
TGTGCCAGCAGTTTACAAGGGGTTAACTATGGCTACACCTTC
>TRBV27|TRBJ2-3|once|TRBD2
CASTRGGWDTQYF
TGTGCCAGTACCCGGGGGGGCTGGGATACGCAGTATTTT
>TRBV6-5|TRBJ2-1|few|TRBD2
CASSYSGRGSYNEQFF
TGTGCCAGCAGTTATAGCGGGAGAGGATCCTACAATGAGCAGTTCTTC
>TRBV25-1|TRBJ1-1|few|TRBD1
CASSVQDRDMNTEAFF
TGTGCCAGCAGTGTTCAGGACAGGGACATGAACACTGAAGCTTTCTTT
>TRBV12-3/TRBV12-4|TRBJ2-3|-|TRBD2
CASSPAGWRGGQKTDTQYF
TGTGCCAGCAGCCCTGCTGGGTGGCGGGGGGGCCAAAAGACAGATACGCAGTATTTT
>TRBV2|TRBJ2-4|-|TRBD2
CASSDAGVSKNIQYF
TGTGCCAGCAGTGATGCGGGGGTATCAAAAAACATTCAGTACTTC
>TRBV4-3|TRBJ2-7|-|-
CASRLGPNFVYEQYF
TGCGCCAGCAGGTTGGGACCGAACTTCGTTTACGAGCAGTACTTC
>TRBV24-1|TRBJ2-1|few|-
CATSGEYNEQFF
TGTGCCACCTCGGGTGAATACAATGAGCAGTTCTTC
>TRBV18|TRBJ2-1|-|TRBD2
CASSPWTSGRAGSNEQFF
TGTGCCAGCTCACCGTGGACTAGCGGGAGGGCTGGGAGCAATGAGCAGTTCTTC
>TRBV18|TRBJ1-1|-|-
CASSPEGFTEAFF
TGTGCCAGCTCACCGGAGGGGTTCACTGAAGCTTTCTTT
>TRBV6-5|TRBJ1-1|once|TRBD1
CASRSSGTGSRAFF
TGTGCCAGCAGATCCTCCGGGACAGGGAGTCGAGCTTTCTTT
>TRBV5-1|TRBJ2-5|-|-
CASRLQVTGEETQYF
TGCGCCAGCAGGCTCCAGGTGACAGGAGAAGAGACCCAGTACTTC
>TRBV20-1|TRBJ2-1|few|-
CSATSISSYNEQFF
TGCAGTGCTACATCGATTAGCTCCTACAATGAGCAGTTCTTC
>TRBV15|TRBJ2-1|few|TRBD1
CATSRDRGDNEQFF
TGTGCCACCAGCAGGGACAGGGGGGACAATGAGCAGTTCTTC
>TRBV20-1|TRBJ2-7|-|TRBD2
CSAGGLAGGSYEQYF
TGCAGTGCTGGGGGACTAGCGGGAGGTTCCTACGAGCAGTACTTC
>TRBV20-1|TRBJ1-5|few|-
CSARTTGPQHF
TGCAGTGCTCGCACCACCGGGCCCCAGCATTTT
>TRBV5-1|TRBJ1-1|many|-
CASSLGTWLGAEAFF
TGCGCCAGCAGCTTGGGGACCTGGTTAGGAGCTGAAGCTTTCTTT
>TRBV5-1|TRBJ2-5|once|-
CASSFRGGEAEETQYF
TGCGCCAGCAGCTTTCGAGGGGGAGAGGCGGAAGAGACCCAGTACTTC
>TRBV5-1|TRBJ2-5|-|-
CASSETGGTQYF
TGCGCCAGCAGTGAGACCGGCGGGACCCAGTACTTC
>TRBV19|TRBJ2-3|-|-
CATQRTEATDTQYF
TGTGCCACCCAGCGGACGGAGGCCACAGATACGCAGTATTTT
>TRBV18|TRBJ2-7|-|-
CASSLGTPIAYEQYF
TGTGCCAGCTCACTAGGGACACCAATCGCCTACGAGCAGTACTTC
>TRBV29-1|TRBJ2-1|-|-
CSVVPPTRESYNEQFF
TGCAGCGTTGTCCCCCCGACACGTGAATCCTACAATGAGCAGTTCTTC
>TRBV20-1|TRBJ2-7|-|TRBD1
CSARVGQGVYEQYF
TGCAGTGCTCGGGTGGGACAGGGGGTCTACGAGCAGTACTTC
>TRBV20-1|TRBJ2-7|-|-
CSARVTSSRGGEQYF
TGCAGTGCTAGAGTTACTAGCTCCAGGGGTGGGGAGCAGTACTTC
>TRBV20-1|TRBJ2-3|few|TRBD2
CSASQREGKDTQYF
TGCAGTGCTAGCCAGCGGGAGGGTAAAGATACGCAGTATTTT
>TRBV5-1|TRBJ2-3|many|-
CASRPDGDTDTQYF
TGCGCCAGCAGACCCGACGGGGACACAGATACGCAGTATTTT
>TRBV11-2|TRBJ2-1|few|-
CASSRTLGYNEQFF
TGTGCCAGCAGCCGGACCCTAGGGTACAATGAGCAGTTCTTC
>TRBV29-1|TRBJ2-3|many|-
CSADRSTDTQYF
TGCAGCGCTGACAGATCCACAGATACGCAGTATTTT
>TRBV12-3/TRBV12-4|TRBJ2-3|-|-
CASSSLRHTQYF
TGTGCCAGCAGTTCTCTCCGGCATACGCAGTATTTT
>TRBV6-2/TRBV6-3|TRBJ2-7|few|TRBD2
CASNRSGSRREQYF
TGTGCCAGCAACCGAAGCGGGAGTCGGAGGGAGCAGTACTTC
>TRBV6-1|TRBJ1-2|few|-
CASSREVRSENGYTF
TGTGCCAGCAGTCGCGAAGTAAGGAGTGAGAATGGCTACACCTTC
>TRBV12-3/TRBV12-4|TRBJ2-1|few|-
CASDDGGALGNEQFF
TGTGCCAGCGATGACGGGGGAGCGCTGGGGAATGAGCAGTTCTTC
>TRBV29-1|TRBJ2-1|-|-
CSVAGARLSDEQFF
TGCAGCGTTGCAGGGGCCCGCCTTTCTGATGAGCAGTTCTTC
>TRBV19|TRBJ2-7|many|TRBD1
CASSPGQRDRRYEQYF
TGTGCCAGTAGTCCTGGCCAACGGGACAGGAGGTACGAGCAGTACTTC
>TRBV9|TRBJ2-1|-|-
CASSVGGGRNEQFF
TGTGCCAGCAGCGTAGGAGGGGGGCGGAATGAGCAGTTCTTC
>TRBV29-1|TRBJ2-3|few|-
CSVRVNRAPSDTQYF
TGCAGCGTTCGGGTGAACAGGGCCCCCTCTGATACGCAGTATTTT
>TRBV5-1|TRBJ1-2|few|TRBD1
CASSLGTQGIGYTF
TGCGCCAGCAGCTTGGGTACACAGGGGATCGGCTACACCTTC
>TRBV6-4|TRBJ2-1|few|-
CASSDSGMHEQFF
TGTGCCAGCAGTGACTCAGGGATGCATGAGCAGTTCTTC